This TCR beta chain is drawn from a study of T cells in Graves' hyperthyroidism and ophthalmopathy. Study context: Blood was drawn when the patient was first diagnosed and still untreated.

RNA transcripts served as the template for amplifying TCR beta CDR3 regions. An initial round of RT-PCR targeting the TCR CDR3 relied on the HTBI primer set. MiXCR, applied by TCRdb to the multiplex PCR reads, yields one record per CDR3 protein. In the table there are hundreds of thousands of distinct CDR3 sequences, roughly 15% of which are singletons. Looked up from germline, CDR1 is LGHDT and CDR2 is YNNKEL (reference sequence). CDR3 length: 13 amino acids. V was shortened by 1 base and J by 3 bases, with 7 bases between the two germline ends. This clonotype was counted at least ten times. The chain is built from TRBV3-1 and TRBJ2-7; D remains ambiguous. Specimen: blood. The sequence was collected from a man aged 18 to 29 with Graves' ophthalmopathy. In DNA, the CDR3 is TGTGCCAGCAGCCAAGGGTGGGGCTACGAGCAGTACTTC. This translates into CASSQGWGYEQYF.